This is a list of T cell receptor beta chains from one sample in a study of OX40 agonist ivuxolimab in advanced cancers. Only in-frame clones appear in the TCRdb table, and some are missing; sequencing was by immunoSEQ multiplex PCR. The profile shows some 83,000 clones, about 90% of them singletons. Material: CD4+ or CD8+ T cells sorted from blood, obtained in a trial of the OX40 agonist ivuxolimab. All receptors derive from an adult with an advanced solid tumor such as melanoma, head and neck, liver or kidney cancer. Each CDR3 is given with its conserved first and last residue. Each record gives: D gene, J gene, V gene, clone size, CDR3 DNA, CDR3 protein. D genes are given only for firm matches. A clone size is listed for some rows: how often the clone was seen (once, few, many), or a class if it is expanded.

D: NA
J: TRBJ2-5
V: TRBV14
size: NA
DNA: TGTGCCAGCAGCCACTGGCGACGCATTCCCCAAGAGACCCAGTACTTC
CDR3: CASSHWRRIPQETQYF

D: NA
J: TRBJ2-1
V: TRBV19
size: NA
DNA: TGTGCCAGTAGTGAAAGCGGAACCTGGGATGAGCAGTTCTTC
CDR3: CASSESGTWDEQFF

D: NA
J: TRBJ1-1
V: TRBV11-2
size: once
DNA: TGTGCCAGCAGCCCGAAACTACGGGCGGGGGACACTGAAGCTTTCTTT
CDR3: CASSPKLRAGDTEAFF

D: TRBD2
J: TRBJ2-1
V: TRBV12-5
size: NA
DNA: TGTGCTAGTGGAGATGACGGGAGGAACAATGAGCAGTTCTTC
CDR3: CASGDDGRNNEQFF

D: NA
J: TRBJ1-1
V: TRBV30
size: NA
DNA: TGTGCCAGTGAGCCCCCGAACAAAGCTTTCTTT
CDR3: CASEPPNKAFF

D: NA
J: TRBJ1-1
V: TRBV28
size: NA
DNA: TGTGCCAGCAGTTCCCCAGGCAGGGGAATGGAAGCTTTCTTT
CDR3: CASSSPGRGMEAFF

D: NA
J: TRBJ2-1
V: TRBV19
size: NA
DNA: TGTGCCAGTAGTATAGGACAGAACTACAATGAGCAGTTCTTC
CDR3: CASSIGQNYNEQFF

D: NA
J: TRBJ2-1
V: TRBV28
size: NA
DNA: TGTGCCAGCAGGACTTCGAGCTCCTACAATGAGCAGTTCTTC
CDR3: CASRTSSSYNEQFF

D: NA
J: TRBJ2-3
V: TRBV9
size: once
DNA: TGTGCCAGCAGCGTAGGTCCGCCAGATACGCAGTATTTT
CDR3: CASSVGPPDTQYF

D: NA
J: TRBJ1-1
V: TRBV6-5
size: NA
DNA: TGTGCCAGCAGTTACTCAAGACAGATTGAAGCTTTCTTT
CDR3: CASSYSRQIEAFF

D: NA
J: TRBJ1-1
V: TRBV11-2
size: once
DNA: TGTGCCAGCATGGGGGCGTGGGCTGAAGCTTTCTTT
CDR3: CASMGAWAEAFF

D: NA
J: TRBJ2-1
V: TRBV15
size: NA
DNA: TGTGCCACCAGGGGTAGCCCCTACAATGAGCAGTTCTTC
CDR3: CATRGSPYNEQFF

D: TRBD1
J: TRBJ2-3
V: TRBV19
size: NA
DNA: TGTGCCAGTAGTAGGGACAGGGAGGGGGCAGATACGCAGTATTTT
CDR3: CASSRDREGADTQYF

D: NA
J: TRBJ2-6
V: TRBV27
size: once
DNA: TGTGCCAGCAGTCCTGGGGCCAACGTCCTGACTTTC
CDR3: CASSPGANVLTF

D: NA
J: TRBJ1-5
V: TRBV15
size: once
DNA: TGTGCCACCAGCAGACCCGCCCTTAATCAGCCCCAGCATTTT
CDR3: CATSRPALNQPQHF

D: NA
J: TRBJ2-7
V: TRBV6-6
size: NA
DNA: TGTGCCAGCAGTTACTCTGTTATGGGGAAACCCTACGAGCAGTACTTC
CDR3: CASSYSVMGKPYEQYF

D: NA
J: TRBJ1-2
V: TRBV16
size: once
DNA: TGTGCCAGCAGCCAATGGACCTATGGCTACACCTTC
CDR3: CASSQWTYGYTF

D: NA
J: TRBJ1-2
V: TRBV19
size: NA
DNA: TGTGCCAGTAGGAAGGGACGGGATAACTATGGCTACACCTTC
CDR3: CASRKGRDNYGYTF

D: TRBD1
J: TRBJ1-2
V: TRBV9
size: once
DNA: TGTGCCAGCAGCCCATCCGGACAGGGGAGAAACTATGGCTACACCTTC
CDR3: CASSPSGQGRNYGYTF

D: NA
J: TRBJ2-7
V: TRBV4-1
size: NA
DNA: TGCGCCAGCAGCCAGATAACAGGGCTTAGCTCCTACGAGCAGTACTTC
CDR3: CASSQITGLSSYEQYF

D: NA
J: TRBJ2-7
V: TRBV19
size: NA
DNA: TGTGCCAGTAGGCATCGGGGGAGCTCCTACGAGCAGTACTTC
CDR3: CASRHRGSSYEQYF

D: NA
J: TRBJ1-2
V: TRBV25-1
size: NA
DNA: TGTGCCAGCGCTGGGTACAGAGGATTTAACTATGGCTACACCTTC
CDR3: CASAGYRGFNYGYTF

D: NA
J: TRBJ2-3
V: TRBV5-4
size: NA
DNA: TGTGCCAGCAGCTTTATGAGCACAGATACGCAGTATTTT
CDR3: CASSFMSTDTQYF

D: NA
J: TRBJ2-7
V: TRBV19
size: NA
DNA: TGTGCCAGTAGTGAGGCAGCCCCCTACGAGCAGTACTTC
CDR3: CASSEAAPYEQYF

D: NA
J: TRBJ2-1
V: TRBV7-8
size: once
DNA: TGTGCCAGCAGTCCTACCTTGGCAGGGCTACGACTAAATATATTAAACAATGAGCAGTTCTTC
CDR3: CASSPTLAGLRLNILNNEQFF

D: NA
J: TRBJ2-5
V: TRBV13
size: NA
DNA: TGTGCCAGCAGCTTATTGGACACAAAAGAGACCCAGTACTTC
CDR3: CASSLLDTKETQYF

D: TRBD1
J: TRBJ1-4
V: TRBV19
size: NA
DNA: TGTGCCAGTATAGGACAGGATAATGAAAAACTGTTTTTT
CDR3: CASIGQDNEKLFF

D: NA
J: TRBJ2-3
V: TRBV25-1
size: NA
DNA: TGTGCCAGCAGTGACCCCTTCACAGATACGCAGTATTTT
CDR3: CASSDPFTDTQYF

D: NA
J: TRBJ2-1
V: TRBV7-8
size: few
DNA: TGTGCCAGCAGCTCCTTCACTCTAGGGCCGCGGAATGAGCAGTTCTTC
CDR3: CASSSFTLGPRNEQFF

D: NA
J: TRBJ2-1
V: TRBV2
size: NA
DNA: TGTGCCAGCAGTGAATGGACCTCGGATGAGCAGTTCTTC
CDR3: CASSEWTSDEQFF

D: NA
J: TRBJ1-2
V: TRBV11-2
size: NA
DNA: TGTGCCAGCAGCTTCCCGGGACTGTTGTATGGCTACACCTTC
CDR3: CASSFPGLLYGYTF

D: NA
J: TRBJ1-2
V: TRBV2
size: NA
DNA: TGTGCTTACGCCCGGGGCTATGGCTACACCTTC
CDR3: CAYARGYGYTF

D: TRBD1
J: TRBJ2-7
V: TRBV6-6
size: NA
DNA: TGTGCCAGCAGTTTCTGGACAGGGTCCTACGAGCAGTACTTC
CDR3: CASSFWTGSYEQYF

D: TRBD2
J: TRBJ2-7
V: TRBV4-3
size: NA
DNA: TGCGCCAGCAGCCAAGATTTGGGAGGGGTGTACGAGCAGTACTTC
CDR3: CASSQDLGGVYEQYF

D: NA
J: TRBJ2-1
V: TRBV4-1
size: NA
DNA: TGCGCCAGCAGCCAAGGTGCCAGCGGGCGTTCCACCGCTTACAATGAGCAGTTCTTC
CDR3: CASSQGASGRSTAYNEQFF

D: NA
J: TRBJ1-1
V: TRBV9
size: NA
DNA: TGTGCCAGCAGCGTAGCGGGCAGGAACACTGAAGCTTTCTTT
CDR3: CASSVAGRNTEAFF

D: TRBD2
J: TRBJ2-1
V: TRBV27
size: NA
DNA: TGTGCCAGCAGCACAAGCGGGGCAAGCTCCTACAATGAGCAGTTCTTC
CDR3: CASSTSGASSYNEQFF